The 32 T cell receptor beta chains given below trace back to one sample, sequenced in a study of shared T cell receptors in the human thymus. Produced via immunoSEQ multiplex PCR; TCRdb's table is partial and in-frame only. The table has approximately 580,000 clones, more than 75% seen once; the top ten hold roughly 0.013%. The data also belong to a second study, concerning human thymus T cells.

Sequenced sample: thymocytes. Source of these receptors: a boy under two years old with a congenital heart defect.

The chain couples TRBV5-1 to TRBJ2-5, with D hard to call. The J call is uncertain, as TRBJ2-7 better fits the DNA end. The CDR3 length is 12 residues. Per the germline V gene, CDR1 is SGHRS and CDR2 is YFSETQ. The CDR3 protein is CASREISYEQYF. CDR3 bases: TGCGCCAGCAGGGAGATTTCCTACGAGCAGTACTTC.

The chain couples TRBV6-4 to TRBJ2-4, with TRBD1 matching 10 bases. The CDR3 spans 16 residues. With V trimmed by 5 bases and J by 4 bases, 8 bases remained unmatched. From germline, CDR1 is MRHNA and CDR2 SNTAGT. CDR3 residues: CASSPSPDRGKNIQYF. The CDR3 bases are TGTGCCAGCAGTCCAAGTCCGGACAGGGGGAAAAACATTCAGTACTTC.

This chain connects TRBV10-1 to TRBJ2-1; 8 bases are shared with TRBD2. J was trimmed by 0 bases and V by 4 bases; bases with no gene match: 5. CDR3 size: 16 residues. Germline CDR1 and CDR2: WNHNN and SYGVQD (reference sequence). The CDR3 DNA reads as TGCGCCAGCAGTGTTAAGCGGGGGCACTCCTACAATGAGCAGTTCTTC. Its protein product is CASSVKRGHSYNEQFF.

V is TRBV7-2 and J is TRBJ2-7; unclear D gene. The CDR3 loop spans 16 amino acids. The V and J ends lost 5 bases and 2 bases respectively, with 19 bases between them. The germline V gene encodes CDR1 SGHTA and CDR2 FQGNSA. The CDR3 spells CASSESRPYRAYEQYF. The CDR3 bases are TGTGCCAGCAGCGAGTCTCGGCCTTACAGAGCCTACGAGCAGTACTTC.

This rearrangement joins TRBV27 to TRBJ2-3, with D tentatively TRBD2 (6 bases). Per the germline V gene, CDR1 is MNHEY and CDR2 is SMNVEV (reference sequence). Trimming removed 5 bases from V and 2 bases from J, with 14 bases in between. CDR3 length: 15 residues. The CDR3 region is CASSPGGLTTDTQYF. CDR3 nucleotide sequence: TGTGCCAGCAGTCCTGGGGGACTTACCACAGATACGCAGTATTTT.

The V call is TRBV5-1, the J call TRBJ2-1; TRBD2 agrees at 10 bases. J gave up 4 bases and V 1 base, and 2 bases lay outside the gene matches. The CDR3 spans 15 residues. Germline values: CDR1 SGHRS, CDR2 YFSETQ. CDR3 DNA: TGCGCCAGCAGCTTGACTAGCGGGAAGTACAATGAGCAGTTCTTC. Its translation: CASSLTSGKYNEQFF.

V is TRBV30 and J is TRBJ2-3; possible D gene TRBD1, 6 bases. From germline, CDR1 is GTSNPN and CDR2 SVGIG (reference sequence). There are 15 residues in the CDR3. Trimming shortened V by 0 bases and J by 2 bases, and 12 bases separated the two germline ends. Here the CDR3 reads CAWSVKGVITDTQYF. The CDR3 DNA reads TGTGCCTGGAGTGTAAAGGGGGTTATCACAGATACGCAGTATTTT.

The rearrangement joins TRBV5-4 to TRBJ1-2, with D unclear. Trimming shortened V by 4 bases and J by 6 bases, and 7 bases separated the two germline ends. From germline, CDR1 is SGHNT and CDR2 YYREEE (reference sequence). The CDR3 consists of 11 residues. CDR3 bases: TGTGCCAGCAGCGGGCATGATGGCTACACCTTC. Residues: CASSGHDGYTF.

This rearrangement joins TRBV4-3 to TRBJ2-2; 13 bases line up with TRBD2. Germline V CDR1 and CDR2: LGHNA, YSLEER. The V and J ends lost 3 bases and 7 bases, in that order; junction bases with no gene match: 8. This CDR3 comprises 17 residues. CDR3 nucleotides: TGCGCCAGCAGCCATTCACTAGCGGGAGGGCTCATCGGGGAGCTGTTTTTT. Encoded protein: CASSHSLAGGLIGELFF.

This clone was seen a few times. The V gene is TRBV7-9, the J gene TRBJ2-2, with D maybe TRBD1 (6 bases). V was pared by 0 bases and J by 6 bases, with 20 bases between. There are 18 residues in the CDR3. CDR1 and CDR2 (germline): SEHNR, FQNEAQ (reference sequence). CDR3 DNA: TGTGCCAGCAGCTTAGCTTCCCCCCGGGACAACCTTCCCGGGGAGCTGTTTTTT. Protein: CASSLASPRDNLPGELFF. Full variable domain (remainder filled in from reference TRBV7-9 and TRBJ2-2): DTGVSQNPRHKITKRGQNVTFRCDPISEHNRLYWYRQTLGQGPEFLTYFQNEAQLEKSRLLSDRFSAERPKGSFSTLEIQRTEQGDSAMYLCASSLASPRDNLPGELFFGEGSRLTVL.

The gene calls are TRBV10-2 and TRBJ2-5; the D gene is possibly TRBD2 (5 bases). Germline V gene data show CDR1 as WSHSY and CDR2 as SAAADI. This CDR3 comprises 15 residues. With 0 bases removed from V and 1 base from J, the gap between germline ends came to 9 bases. The CDR3 protein is CASSESGETQETQYF. CDR3 DNA sequence: TGCGCCAGCAGTGAGTCCGGGGAAACCCAAGAGACCCAGTACTTC.

This clone turned up a few times. The chain couples TRBV9 to TRBJ2-1; 9 nucleotides line up with TRBD1. The V gene end was trimmed by 4 bases and the J gene end by 8 bases; junction bases not matched to a gene: 7. Germline-derived CDR1 and CDR2 are SGDLS and YYNGEE. The CDR3 runs 14 residues. For the CDR3, the DNA is TGTGCCAGCAGCTCCCGGACAGGGGCCCATGAGCAGTTCTTC. It codes for CASSSRTGAHEQFF.

This clone was found once. CDR3 sequence: CASSQEEGSANEKLFF. The CDR3 DNA reads as TGCGCCAGCAGCCAAGAAGAGGGCAGCGCTAATGAAAAACTGTTTTTT. The chain joins TRBV4-3 to TRBJ1-4, with unresolved D. This CDR3 region has 16 residues. The ends were cut back, 0 bases at V and 3 bases at J, with 11 bases in the middle. In germline, CDR1 is LGHNA, CDR2 YSLEER.

The chain joins TRBV5-1 to TRBJ2-1; 8 bases match TRBD2. V trimming: 4 bases; J trimming: 10 bases; junction bases outside the gene matches: 16. Germline V CDR1 and CDR2: SGHRS, YFSETQ. This CDR3 is 16 amino acids long. The chain's CDR3 is CASSIRQGLARGEQFF. As DNA, the CDR3 is TGCGCCAGCAGCATCCGCCAAGGACTAGCACGGGGGGAGCAGTTCTTC.

This chain uses TRBV29-1 with TRBJ2-1, with 12 bases that match TRBD1. CDR3 length: 17 amino acids. V was clipped by 4 bases and J by 6 bases; unmatched bases: 13. CDR1 and CDR2 from the germline V gene are SQVTM and ANQGSEA. The CDR3 is CSVVRDRGLGDLNEQFF. The CDR3 DNA reads TGCAGCGTTGTCCGGGACAGGGGGCTTGGAGACCTCAATGAGCAGTTCTTC.

The chain combines TRBV18 with TRBJ2-7; 10 nucleotides match TRBD2. Germline lookup yields CDR1 KGHSH and CDR2 LQKENI. The CDR3 has 16 amino acids. The junction had 7 bases not matched to a gene; V was cut back by 3 bases and J by 2 bases. The CDR3 DNA reads as TGTGCCAGCTCACCTCTGACTAGCGGGTCCCCCTACGAGCAGTACTTC. Its protein product is CASSPLTSGSPYEQYF.

This clone was recorded a few times. The J gene is TRBJ2-7, the V gene TRBV7-2, with TRBD2 matching over 10 bases. J was trimmed by 4 bases and V by 5 bases; bases with no gene match: 11. Looked up from germline, CDR1 is SGHTA and CDR2 is FQGNSA. The CDR3 runs 16 residues. CDR3 amino acids: CASSTIGLADPYEQYF. The CDR3, as DNA: TGTGCCAGCAGCACAATAGGACTAGCGGACCCTTACGAGCAGTACTTC. Complete variable domain (other parts from reference TRBV7-2 and TRBJ2-7): GAGVSQSPSNKVTEKGKDVELRCDPISGHTALYWYRQSLGQGLEFLIYFQGNSAPDKSGLPSDRFSAERTGGSVSTLTIQRTQQEDSAVYLCASSTIGLADPYEQYFGPGTRLTVT.

The chain combines TRBV4-1 with TRBJ1-3; D gene ambiguous. Trimming pared 0 bases from V and 0 bases from J, leaving 9 bases between. Germline-derived CDR1 and CDR2 are MGHRA and YSYEKL. The CDR3 is 16 amino acids. CDR3 region: CASSQDVQISGNTIYF. The CDR3 nucleotides read TGCGCCAGCAGCCAAGATGTACAGATCTCTGGAAACACCATATATTTT.

The genes are TRBV2 and TRBJ2-2, with D perhaps matching TRBD1 (5 bases). The CDR3 is 17 amino acids. The V gene lost 6 bases and the J gene lost 0 bases, with 17 bases spanning the gap. Germline V CDR1 and CDR2: SNHLY, FYNNEI. The CDR3 loop is CASSTAGHHTNTGELFF. CDR3 DNA: TGTGCCAGCAGCACAGCCGGACACCACACGAACACCGGGGAGCTGTTTTTT. Together with reference TRBV2 and TRBJ2-2, the CDR3 gives the full variable domain: EPEVTQTPSHQVTQMGQEVILRCVPISNHLYFYWYRQILGQKVEFLVSFYNNEISEKSEIFDDQFSVERPDGSNFTLKIRSTKLEDSAMYFCASSTAGHHTNTGELFFGEGSRLTVL.

The table lists this clone with a few counts. The chain employs TRBV7-6 and TRBJ2-7, with TRBD2 matching over 14 bases. Trimming removed 5 bases from V and 0 bases from J; junction bases left unmatched: 12. The CDR3 runs 19 residues. Germline CDR1 is SGHVS and CDR2 is FNYEAQ. CDR3 coding DNA: TGTGCCAGCAGCCGGGGGACTAGCGGGAGTGGGGGGAGCTCCTACGAGCAGTACTTC. Translating it yields CASSRGTSGSGGSSYEQYF.

This clone was found a few times. V is TRBV25-1 and J is TRBJ1-1, with 10 positions matching TRBD1. Germline V gene sequence: CDR1 MGHDK, CDR2 SYGVNS. Trimming removed 6 bases from V and 12 bases from J; junction bases left unmatched: 7. CDR3 length: 12 amino acids. The CDR3 spells CASRPRTGGTFF. The DNA for the CDR3 is TGTGCCAGCAGGCCCCGGACAGGGGGAACTTTCTTT.

The chain couples TRBV7-9 to TRBJ2-3; the D gene is possibly TRBD2 (5 bases). Trimming cost V 2 bases and J 0 bases, with 9 bases left between them. CDR1 SEHNR and CDR2 FQNEAQ come from the germline V gene (reference sequence). The CDR3 has 15 amino acids. The chain's CDR3 is CASSLNSASTDTQYF. CDR3 DNA sequence: TGTGCCAGCAGCTTAAATAGCGCAAGCACAGATACGCAGTATTTT.

Only a few counts were recorded for this clone. The V call is TRBV18, the J call TRBJ1-5; D uncertain. The germline V and J ends were trimmed by 1 base and 3 bases, with 10 bases remaining between them. Germline CDR1 is KGHSH and CDR2 is LQKENI. The CDR3 loop spans 15 amino acids. CDR3 DNA sequence: TGTGCCAGCTCACCACAGACGGAGGACAATCAGCCCCAGCATTTT. Translating gives CASSPQTEDNQPQHF.

The chain carries TRBV10-1 and TRBJ2-7; D not resolved. The CDR3 contains 10 residues. Germline CDR1 and CDR2: WNHNN and SYGVQD (reference sequence). The V end lost 7 bases, the J end lost 6 bases, and 7 bases lay between the germline ends. This CDR3 reads CASKLLEQYF. CDR3 DNA sequence: TGCGCCAGCAAACTTCTCGAGCAGTACTTC.

The CDR3 loop is CASSIPRSGRQPQHF. Written as DNA, the CDR3 is TGTGCCAGTAGTATCCCGCGGTCGGGAAGGCAGCCCCAGCATTTT. The gene calls are TRBV19 and TRBJ1-5; no clear D. CDR1 is LNHDA and CDR2 is SQIVND in the germline V gene (reference sequence). The CDR3 length is 15 residues. Trimming stripped 3 bases from V and 7 bases from J, with 16 bases between. The entire variable domain, with the rest obtained from reference TRBV19 and TRBJ1-5, is as follows: DGGITQSPKYLFRKEGQNVTLSCEQNLNHDAMYWYRQDPGQGLRLIYYSQIVNDFQKGDIAEGYSVSREKKESFPLTVTSAQKNPTAFYLCASSIPRSGRQPQHFGDGTRLSIL.

This chain connects TRBV28 to TRBJ1-2, with 8 bases that match TRBD1. Germline trimming cut 3 bases from V and 3 bases from J; bases unmatched to any gene: 9. Germline values: CDR1 MDHEN, CDR2 SYDVKM. This CDR3 has 16 amino acids. The CDR3 is CASSFSQHRGDYGYTF. The CDR3 nucleotides are TGTGCCAGCAGTTTTTCCCAACACAGGGGGGACTATGGCTACACCTTC.

The rearrangement joins TRBV14 to TRBJ1-1; D remains ambiguous. CDR3 length equals 13 residues. V shed 4 bases and J shed 1 base, with 7 bases lying between them. CDR1 is SGHDN, CDR2 FVKESK, per germline. In nucleotides, the CDR3 is TGTGCCAGCAGCCCCCGGTGGAACACTGAAGCTTTCTTT. This gives the protein CASSPRWNTEAFF.

CDR3 sequence reads: CASSLAEGTGEKLFF. In DNA, the CDR3 is TGTGCCAGCAGCTTGGCGGAGGGGACAGGGGAAAAACTGTTTTTT. The chain recombines TRBV5-6 with TRBJ1-4, with 9 bases lining up with TRBD1. This CDR3 region has 15 residues. Germline V CDR1 and CDR2: SGHDT, YYEEEE. The V segment lost 0 bases and the J segment 8 bases; nucleotides outside the gene matches: 5.

The chain recombines TRBV7-8 with TRBJ2-7; 12 bases are shared with TRBD2. Trimming took 8 bases from V and 7 from J; bases not matched to a gene: 9. The CDR3 runs to 14 residues. CDR1 is SGHVS and CDR2 is FQNEAQ in the germline V gene. CDR3 sequence reads: CASCGLAGLGEQYF. Written as DNA, the CDR3 is TGTGCCAGCTGCGGACTAGCGGGATTGGGGGAGCAGTACTTC.

This rearrangement joins TRBV2 to TRBJ2-5; D remains unclear. The CDR3 spans 14 residues. Trimming pared 5 bases from V and 4 bases from J, leaving 14 bases between. Germline V CDR1 and CDR2: SNHLY, FYNNEI. In DNA, the CDR3 is TGTGCCAGCAGTTGGGCCCCCGGCCCAGAGACCCAGTACTTC. Its protein product is CASSWAPGPETQYF.

The chain joins TRBV14 to TRBJ1-1, with D possibly TRBD1 on 6 matching bases. The CDR3 extends over 15 amino acids. CDR1 and CDR2 from the germline V gene are SGHDN and FVKESK. The V end was cut by 3 bases, the J end by 1 base, with 12 bases between. For the CDR3, the DNA is TGTGCCAGCAGCCAGCACAGGGTTCCGAACACTGAAGCTTTCTTT. Translating it yields CASSQHRVPNTEAFF.

This clone was counted once. The CDR3 DNA follows: TGCAGCGTTCCGGGACACAACTCTGGAAACACCATATATTTT. Translating gives CSVPGHNSGNTIYF. The chain recombines TRBV29-1 with TRBJ1-3; TRBD1 is a possible D gene (6 bases). The V gene's germline CDR1 is SQVTM and CDR2 ANQGSEA. V lost 5 bases, J lost 0 bases, and 11 bases lay in between. CDR3 length: 14 residues.